The 18 T cell receptor beta chains in this list originate from one sample, sequenced in a study of early T cells in non-severe SARS-CoV-2 infection. TCRdb re-analysed the 5' RACE reads in MiXCR, keeping a single row per CDR3 protein. Of roughly 80,000 distinct CDR3 sequences in the sample, about 17% were seen once. The sequencing sample was made of whole blood. The origin of the receptors is an adult who was a healthcare worker with PCR-confirmed SARS-CoV-2 infection or an uninfected control (not recorded which).

The chain combines TRBV11-2 with TRBJ1-3; 11 nucleotides agree with TRBD1. Losses at the gene ends were 6 bases for V and 0 bases for J; bases not matched to a gene: 7. Germline V gene sequence: CDR1 SGHAT, CDR2 FQNNGV. The CDR3 length is 17 residues. CDR3 loop: CASRHGQGAGSGNTIYF. The DNA of the CDR3 is TGTGCCAGCAGACACGGACAGGGGGCCGGCTCTGGAAACACCATATATTTT.

The table lists this clonotype with a few counts. The V and J genes are TRBV4-1 and TRBJ2-2; D perhaps matches TRBD2 (5 bases). The CDR3 is 14 amino acids. CDR1 is MGHRA and CDR2 is YSYEKL in the germline V gene. V dropped 3 bases and J dropped 6 bases, with 11 bases sitting between them. The CDR3 DNA reads TGCGCCAGCAGCCACGGACTGGATCCCGGGGAGCTGTTTTTT. The encoded protein is CASSHGLDPGELFF.

This chain connects TRBV7-9 to TRBJ2-1; 11 bases match TRBD2. The CDR3 spans 15 residues. CDR1 SEHNR and CDR2 FQNEAQ come from the germline V gene (reference sequence). With V trimmed by 4 bases and J by 6 bases, 5 bases remained unmatched. The CDR3 spells CASSSWGLAANEQFF. CDR3 in DNA: TGTGCCAGCAGCTCTTGGGGACTAGCGGCCAATGAGCAGTTCTTC.

This clonotype was detected only a few times. In DNA, the CDR3 is TGTGCCAGCACCCCGGACTCTCCCTCCTACGAGCAGTACTTC. As protein: CASTPDSPSYEQYF. This chain connects TRBV2 to TRBJ2-7, with D perhaps TRBD2 (5 bases). The ends were cut back, 7 bases at V and 0 bases at J, with 13 bases in the middle. The CDR3 is made up of 14 amino acids. The V gene's germline CDR1 is SNHLY and CDR2 FYNNEI.

The chain couples TRBV6-5 to TRBJ1-5; 9 positions match TRBD1. V shed 6 bases and J 3 bases; nucleotides not matched to a gene: 3. Germline lookup yields CDR1 MNHEY and CDR2 SVGAGI. This CDR3 has 14 amino acids. In DNA form, the CDR3 reads TGTGCCAGCAGCAGGGACAGGGACAATCAGCCCCAGCATTTT. Amino acid sequence: CASSRDRDNQPQHF.

A few counts support this clonotype. The gene calls are TRBV4-1 and TRBJ1-5; possible D gene TRBD1, 6 bases. Between the trimmed V and J ends, which lost 1 base and 4 bases, there was a span of 17 bases. Germline V gene data show CDR1 as MGHRA and CDR2 as YSYEKL. The CDR3 consists of 17 residues. CDR3 in amino acids: CASSQVDRSAFNQPQHF. CDR3 nucleotide sequence: TGCGCCAGCAGCCAAGTAGACAGGAGTGCGTTTAATCAGCCCCAGCATTTT.

This chain uses TRBV29-1 with TRBJ1-4; no clear D. CDR3 length: 14 amino acids. Germline V lookup: CDR1 SQVTM, CDR2 ANQGSEA. The ends were cut back, 5 bases at V and 0 bases at J, with 10 bases in the middle. CDR3 sequence reads: CSVSSFATNEKLFF. For the CDR3, the DNA is TGCAGCGTTTCCTCGTTTGCAACTAATGAAAAACTGTTTTTT.

The rearrangement joins TRBV27 to TRBJ1-1, with 10 bases matching TRBD1. Trimming cost V 2 bases and J 1 base; bases outside gene matches: 4. Germline V gene sequence: CDR1 MNHEY, CDR2 SMNVEV (reference sequence). The CDR3 is 16 residues long. CDR3 protein: CASSLRRDRGNTEAFF. The CDR3, as DNA: TGTGCCAGCAGTTTACGCCGGGACAGGGGGAACACTGAAGCTTTCTTT.

This sequence joins TRBV28 and TRBJ2-3; D is possibly TRBD2 (5 bases). This CDR3 region has 15 residues. Germline V CDR1 and CDR2: MDHEN, SYDVKM. V gave up 5 bases and J gave up 7 bases, with 19 bases separating them. The CDR3 spells CASSLPRGGSYTQYF. The CDR3 DNA reads as TGTGCCAGCAGTCTACCCCGAGGAGGTTCATATACGCAGTATTTT.

This clonotype came up a few times. The V and J genes are TRBV28 and TRBJ1-1; TRBD1 agrees at 9 bases. This CDR3 is built from 14 residues. Germline values: CDR1 MDHEN, CDR2 SYDVKM. After removal of 5 bases from V and 5 bases from J, the junction contained 6 bases not matched to a gene. CDR3 region: CASSPGDRVTEAFF. The CDR3 DNA follows: TGTGCCAGCAGTCCGGGGGACAGGGTAACTGAAGCTTTCTTT.

V is TRBV11-2 and J is TRBJ2-7, with TRBD1 as a possible D gene (6 bases). V was shortened by 1 base and J by 9 bases, with 13 bases between the two germline ends. Per germline, CDR1 SGHAT and CDR2 FQNNGV. The CDR3 totals 13 residues. Written as DNA, the CDR3 is TGTGCCAGCAGCTTAGGGTTAACAGGGACGCAGTACTTC. Its translation is CASSLGLTGTQYF.

This clonotype has a count of ten or more. This chain links TRBV20-1 with TRBJ2-2; the D call may be TRBD1 or TRBD2 (6 bases each). Per the germline V gene, CDR1 is DFQATT and CDR2 is SNEGSKA (reference sequence). CDR3 length equals 14 residues. V lost 1 base and J lost 2, with 8 bases in between. CDR3 nucleotide sequence: TGCAGTGCTAGAGGGGGGGCCAACACCGGGGAGCTGTTTTTT. Protein sequence: CSARGGANTGELFF.

This chain joins TRBV10-2 and TRBJ2-1; 11 bases are shared with TRBD2. The germline CDR1 and CDR2 sequences are WSHSY and SAAADI. With V trimmed by 4 bases and J by 4 bases, 3 bases remained unmatched. CDR3 size: 15 residues. Here the CDR3 DNA reads TGCGCCAGCAGTGGCAGACTAGCGGGGTACAATGAGCAGTTCTTC. Translated: CASSGRLAGYNEQFF.

This clonotype has just a few counts. This sequence joins TRBV6-5 and TRBJ1-1; D unclear. Trimming left V 2 bases short and J 1 base short, with 8 bases between. Germline V lookup: CDR1 MNHEY, CDR2 SVGAGI. CDR3 length: 14 amino acids. Here the CDR3 reads CASSYGEGNTEAFF. As DNA, the CDR3 is TGTGCCAGCAGTTACGGGGAGGGGAACACTGAAGCTTTCTTT.

This clonotype showed up just a few times. This chain links TRBV29-1 with TRBJ1-5; 8 nucleotides match TRBD1. Trimming removed 4 bases from V and 5 bases from J; junction bases left unmatched: 7. The CDR3 is 14 residues long. The germline CDR1 and CDR2 sequences are SQVTM and ANQGSEA. CDR3 residues: CSVVGLTGDQPQHF. In nucleotides, the CDR3 is TGCAGCGTTGTCGGCTTGACAGGGGATCAGCCCCAGCATTTT.

This clonotype has only a few counts. The V and J genes are TRBV19 and TRBJ1-1; tentatively, D is TRBD1 (6 bases). V dropped 3 bases and J dropped 5 bases, with 16 bases sitting between them. Germline CDR1 reads LNHDA; CDR2 reads SQIVND (reference sequence). CDR3 length equals 15 residues. CDR3 DNA: TGTGCCAGTAGTATCTCACGACAGGCTGCGACTGAAGCTTTCTTT. It encodes CASSISRQAATEAFF.

The chain has TRBV9 and TRBJ1-1; possible D gene TRBD1, 5 bases. Trimming stripped 0 bases from V and 6 bases from J, with 12 bases between. This CDR3 contains 14 residues. Germline assignment: CDR1 SGDLS and CDR2 YYNGEE. The CDR3 here is CASSVEGRGPEAFF. As DNA, the CDR3 is TGTGCCAGCAGCGTAGAGGGAAGGGGCCCTGAAGCTTTCTTT.

This clonotype was observed a few times. V usage is TRBV10-2 and J usage is TRBJ2-1; either TRBD1 or TRBD2 may fit D (6 bases each). CDR1 is WSHSY and CDR2 is SAAADI in the germline V gene. There are 14 residues in the CDR3. Between the trimmed V and J ends, which lost 5 bases and 0 bases, there was a span of 8 bases. As DNA, the CDR3 is TGCGCCAGCAGTAAGGGGGGCTCCTACAATGAGCAGTTCTTC. Its translation: CASSKGGSYNEQFF.